This passage covers 25 T cell receptor beta chains from one sample sequenced in a study of T-cell memory formation after mild COVID-19. Using its own MiXCR run on the 5' RACE reads, TCRdb lists one record per CDR3 protein. This table holds some 450,000 distinct CDR3 sequences, 20% found once. The material sequenced was PBMCs or a T cell subset sorted from them (not recorded which). The receptors were sampled from an adult woman who had mild COVID-19 (a few samples of this study predate the infection). Cell type and time point are not known.

This clonotype was detected ten times or more. The chain is built from TRBV20-1 and TRBJ2-5; D unclear. Trimming left V 0 bases short and J 3 bases short, with 17 bases between. CDR1 and CDR2 (germline): DFQATT, SNEGSKA (reference sequence). CDR3 length equals 16 residues. The CDR3 is CSARDHGNLLEETQYF. DNA for the CDR3: TGCAGTGCTAGAGATCATGGGAACCTTCTGGAAGAGACCCAGTACTTC.

This clonotype was counted a few times. This sequence joins TRBV7-9 and TRBJ1-2, with D possibly matching TRBD1 (6 bases). The germline V gene has CDR1 SEHNR and CDR2 FQNEAQ (reference sequence). Trimming shortened V by 3 bases and J by 1 base, and 15 bases separated the two germline ends. The CDR3 loop spans 16 amino acids. The CDR3 protein is CASSLDQGLLNYGYTF. The CDR3 DNA sequence: TGTGCCAGCAGCTTGGATCAGGGGCTCCTTAACTATGGCTACACCTTC. The whole variable domain, filled in from reference TRBV7-9 and TRBJ1-2, reads DTGVSQNPRHKITKRGQNVTFRCDPISEHNRLYWYRQTLGQGPEFLTYFQNEAQLEKSRLLSDRFSAERPKGSFSTLEIQRTEQGDSAMYLCASSLDQGLLNYGYTFGSGTRLTVV.

This clonotype was seen a handful of times. The V and J genes are TRBV5-6 and TRBJ2-6; TRBD1 matches 7 bases. This CDR3 is built from 17 residues. CDR1 is SGHDT, CDR2 YYEEEE, per germline. Trimming at V came to 2 bases and at J to 0 bases, leaving 5 bases not matched to a gene. The chain's CDR3 is CASSFDRVASGANVLTF. CDR3 nucleotides: TGTGCCAGCAGCTTCGACAGGGTTGCCTCTGGGGCCAACGTCCTGACTTTC.

The chain's CDR3 is CASRTTGVFVAFF. In DNA form, the CDR3 reads TGTGCCAGCAGAACTACAGGTGTGTTTGTTGCTTTCTTT. The J gene is TRBJ1-1, the V gene TRBV7-2; D may be TRBD1 (5 bases). Between the trimmed V and J ends, which lost 6 bases and 11 bases, there was a span of 19 bases. This CDR3 region has 13 residues. Looked up from germline, CDR1 is SGHTA and CDR2 is FQGNSA.

This clonotype has more than one count but fewer than ten. The chain joins TRBV4-3 to TRBJ2-2; 7 bases are shared with TRBD1. Trimming at V came to 0 bases and at J to 5 bases, leaving 3 bases not matched to a gene. From germline, CDR1 is LGHNA and CDR2 YSLEER. There are 15 residues in the CDR3. DNA for the CDR3: TGCGCCAGCAGCCAAGACCCAGGGGGAACCGGGGAGCTGTTTTTT. It is translated as CASSQDPGGTGELFF.

This clonotype showed up many times. V and J are TRBV7-2 and TRBJ2-3; D is unclear. The CDR3 sequence is 13 residues long. Germline V gene sequence: CDR1 SGHTA, CDR2 FQGNSA. V was clipped by 0 bases and J by 4 bases, with 5 bases between them. CDR3 DNA: TGTGCCAGCAGCTTAGCAGTCGCAGATACGCAGTATTTT. Translated: CASSLAVADTQYF.

V gene TRBV7-2 combines with J gene TRBJ1-2, with D unresolved. V was cut by 1 base and J by 9 bases, with 15 bases left in between. Germline loops: CDR1 SGHTA, CDR2 FQGNSA. The CDR3 is 14 residues long. CDR3 protein: CASSLGGADFRYTF. CDR3 in DNA: TGTGCCAGCAGCTTAGGGGGAGCCGACTTTCGCTACACCTTC. The whole variable domain, filled in from reference TRBV7-2 and TRBJ1-2, reads GAGVSQSPSNKVTEKGKDVELRCDPISGHTALYWYRQSLGQGLEFLIYFQGNSAPDKSGLPSDRFSAERTGGSVSTLTIQRTQQEDSAVYLCASSLGGADFRYTFGSGTRLTVV.

The chain employs TRBV4-3 and TRBJ1-2; D uncertain. The CDR3 consists of 13 residues. Germline CDR1 and CDR2: LGHNA and YSLEER. Trimming took off 0 bases at V and 5 bases at J, with 7 bases between the two ends. CDR3 sequence reads: CASSQDSLYGYTF. As DNA, the CDR3 is TGCGCCAGCAGCCAAGACAGCCTATATGGCTACACCTTC.

The V call is TRBV2, the J call TRBJ2-7; no clear D. Germline V gene sequence: CDR1 SNHLY, CDR2 FYNNEI. V lost 8 bases, J lost 2 bases, and 10 bases lay in between. The CDR3 length is 12 residues. The CDR3 coding sequence is TGTGCCAGCGATGGAACGACCTACGAGCAGTACTTC. Encoded protein: CASDGTTYEQYF.

This clonotype showed up many times. The rearrangement uses TRBV6-5 and TRBJ1-4, with 7 bases aligning to TRBD1. Germline V gene sequence: CDR1 MNHEY, CDR2 SVGAGI. There are 14 residues in the CDR3. Losses at the gene ends were 6 bases for V and 5 bases for J; bases not matched to a gene: 6. CDR3 loop: CASRPTGRNEKLFF. The CDR3 DNA reads as TGTGCCAGCAGACCGACAGGGCGAAATGAAAAACTGTTTTTT.

This rearrangement joins TRBV27 to TRBJ2-1, with 12 bases that match TRBD2. V was clipped by 7 bases and J by 8 bases; unmatched bases: 9. The germline V gene has CDR1 MNHEY and CDR2 SMNVEV (reference sequence). The CDR3 contains 15 residues. CDR3 sequence: CASTPTSGRLYEQFF. The CDR3 nucleotides read TGTGCCAGCACCCCGACTAGCGGGAGATTATATGAGCAGTTCTTC.

V gene TRBV6-1 combines with J gene TRBJ1-2; 7 positions match TRBD1. After removal of 6 bases from V and 4 bases from J, the junction contained 8 bases not matched to a gene. Germline V lookup: CDR1 MNHNS, CDR2 SASEGT. The CDR3 sequence is 14 residues long. The CDR3 DNA reads TGTGCCAGCAGGACGTCGCAGGGGGGCTATGGCTACACCTTC. It yields the protein CASRTSQGGYGYTF.

This clonotype has ten or more counts. The V call is TRBV12-3 or TRBV12-4, the J call TRBJ2-5; TRBD1 might be the D (5 bases). With 3 bases removed from V and 3 bases from J, the gap between germline ends came to 8 bases. This CDR3 contains 13 residues. CDR3 nucleotides: TGTGCCAGCAGTTTTGGGGCGAAAGAGACCCAGTACTTC. Protein sequence: CASSFGAKETQYF.

J is TRBJ1-2 and V is TRBV3-1, with D possibly being TRBD1 (6 bases). This CDR3 spans 13 amino acids. Trimming stripped 6 bases from V and 7 bases from J, with 15 bases between. CDR1 and CDR2 (germline): LGHDT, YNNKEL (reference sequence). DNA of the CDR3: TGTGCCAGCAGGCTCGGACAGCATTCTGGCTACACCTTC. Translation gives CASRLGQHSGYTF.

J is TRBJ1-1 and V is TRBV3-1, with 7 bases fitting TRBD1. CDR1 and CDR2 from the germline V gene are LGHDT and YNNKEL (reference sequence). J lost 1 base, V lost 6 bases, and 2 bases had no gene match. The CDR3 has 13 residues. The CDR3 nucleotides are TGTGCCAGCAGGCGACAGGGGAACACTGAAGCTTTCTTT. This sequence encodes CASRRQGNTEAFF.

Many counts were recorded for this clonotype. V usage is TRBV12-3 or TRBV12-4 and J usage is TRBJ2-5, with a possible D match to TRBD2 (5 bases). The germline V and J ends were trimmed by 10 bases and 5 bases, with 14 bases remaining between them. The CDR3 has 12 residues. CDR3 sequence (DNA): TGTGCCACCGGCCGGGGTGGTGAGACCCAGTACTTC. Amino acid sequence: CATGRGGETQYF.

This clonotype was seen a few times. The chain has TRBV12-3 or TRBV12-4 and TRBJ1-6; the match to TRBD1 covers 10 bases. Losses at the gene ends were 8 bases for V and 3 bases for J; bases not matched to a gene: 7. The CDR3 totals 16 residues. The CDR3: CASRSWTGGYNSPLHF. CDR3 DNA sequence: TGTGCCAGCCGAAGTTGGACAGGGGGCTATAATTCACCCCTCCACTTT.

In its sample, this clonotype was seen many times. V usage is TRBV4-1 and J usage is TRBJ2-7; D is perhaps TRBD1 (6 bases). The V end lost 2 bases, the J end lost 2 bases, and 13 bases lay between the germline ends. The germline V gene encodes CDR1 MGHRA and CDR2 YSYEKL. This CDR3 is built from 15 residues. The CDR3 loop reads CASSQQRDMTYEQYF. In nucleotides, the CDR3 is TGCGCCAGCAGCCAACAACGGGACATGACCTACGAGCAGTACTTC.

V usage is TRBV18 and J usage is TRBJ2-3; D is possibly TRBD2 (5 bases). This CDR3 has 14 residues. Germline assignment: CDR1 KGHSH and CDR2 LQKENI. Trimming left V 3 bases short and J 4 bases short, with 11 bases between. CDR3 loop: CASSPGARPDTQYF. Here the CDR3 DNA reads TGTGCCAGCTCACCGGGAGCTAGACCAGATACGCAGTATTTT.

This clonotype was seen a few times. The chain is built from TRBV9 and TRBJ1-1, with a possible D match to TRBD1 (6 bases). The CDR3 runs to 15 residues. Trimming removed 0 bases from V and 1 base from J, with 10 bases in between. Germline CDR1 reads SGDLS; CDR2 reads YYNGEE. DNA for the CDR3: TGTGCCAGCAGCGTAGTTTCCAGGGGGAACACTGAAGCTTTCTTT. Translating it yields CASSVVSRGNTEAFF.

A few counts support this clonotype. This chain joins TRBV2 and TRBJ1-6, with 7 positions matching TRBD1. Germline assignment: CDR1 SNHLY and CDR2 FYNNEI. V shed 6 bases and J 9 bases; nucleotides not matched to a gene: 8. This CDR3 has 14 amino acids. The CDR3 bases are TGTGCCAGCAGGGGGACAGCTTCCAGTTCACCCCTCCACTTT. It is translated as CASRGTASSSPLHF.

J is TRBJ2-7 and V is TRBV20-1, with a possible D match to TRBD2 (6 bases). V lost 6 bases, J lost 7 bases, and 22 bases lay in between. This CDR3 region has 14 residues. Germline V gene sequence: CDR1 DFQATT, CDR2 SNEGSKA (reference sequence). CDR3 loop: CSASRELGLREQYF. The CDR3 DNA sequence: TGCAGTGCATCACGGGAGCTCGGGTTGAGGGAGCAGTACTTC.

This clonotype showed up just a few times. The chain carries TRBV27 and TRBJ1-4; D uncertain. This CDR3 spans 13 amino acids. The germline V and J ends were trimmed by 1 base and 7 bases, with 7 bases remaining between them. The germline V gene has CDR1 MNHEY and CDR2 SMNVEV (reference sequence). This CDR3 reads CASSLFGSEKLFF. In DNA, the CDR3 is TGTGCCAGCAGTTTATTCGGGAGTGAAAAACTGTTTTTT.

This clonotype was observed a handful of times. The V gene is TRBV20-1, the J gene TRBJ2-1; the match to TRBD1 covers 7 bases. CDR3 length equals 13 residues. From germline, CDR1 is DFQATT and CDR2 SNEGSKA (reference sequence). CDR3 nucleotides: TGCAGCGCCGGGGCAGGGGGAAGGAATGAGCAGTTCTTC. It codes for CSAGAGGRNEQFF.

The chain links TRBV10-2 to TRBJ1-1, with D tentatively TRBD1 (5 bases). The V and J ends lost 6 bases and 5 bases respectively, with 16 bases between them. CDR1 is WSHSY and CDR2 is SAAADI in the germline V gene. This CDR3 is built from 14 residues. DNA for the CDR3: TGCGCCAGCAGGAACCTGGTGGGGGGGACTGAAGCTTTCTTT. Translated: CASRNLVGGTEAFF.